This T cell receptor beta chain was identified in a study of CD8 T cells in ankylosing spondylitis. Preparation of TCR beta libraries was done by quantitative 5'-RACE with molecular barcodes. TCRdb redid the calling of the 5' RACE reads with MiXCR, one entry per CDR3 protein. The sample consists of a few hundred thousand distinct CDR3 sequences, roughly 18% of them appearing once. The sample holds a few counts of this clonotype. Its cognate antigen is unknown. The CDR3 loop spans 11 amino acids. V was cut by 11 bases and J by 4 bases, with 11 bases left in between. Study-wide points: Earlier work had already found some motif variants in reactive arthritis synovial fluid and blood. Seven to nine highly homologous variants made up a TCR beta motif that seemed to typify ankylosing spondylitis blood.

The chain uses TRBV12-3 or TRBV12-4 and TRBJ2-5; no clear D gene. This clonotype originated in a male donor with ankylosing spondylitis. The sequenced material came from blood, either unsorted or a sorted T cell fraction (not recorded which). CDR3 sequence: CAAQFGETQYF. The CDR3 DNA follows: TGTGCCGCCCAGTTCGGAGAGACCCAGTACTTC.